These T cell receptor beta chains were read from a single sample in a study of blood T cell repertoires in COVID-19. Profiling relied on immunoSEQ multiplex PCR, and the TCRdb table lists in-frame clones only, not all of them. Of over 200,000 clones listed, 80% to 90% are singletons. Sequenced input: peripheral blood. Receptors were obtained from a woman between 45 and 65 years old with acute or convalescent COVID-19. Each CDR3 is given with its conserved first and last residue. A D gene is named only where the DNA matches it firmly. Clone size is shown for a subset of rows, as once, few, many or a class of expanded clone.

j_gene,v_gene,abundance,d_gene,CDR3nt,CDR3aa
TRBJ1-2,TRBV30,.,.,TGTGCCTGGAGTGTACGAGGGATCGGTGGCTACACCTTC,CAWSVRGIGGYTF
TRBJ2-7,TRBV5-1,.,.,TGCGCCAGCAGCCCCGGGGTCACGGGAATCTACGAGCAGTACTTC,CASSPGVTGIYEQYF
TRBJ2-7,TRBV2,.,TRBD2,TGTGCCAGCAATAGCGGGAGCCGACCCTCCTACGAGCAGTACTTC,CASNSGSRPSYEQYF
TRBJ2-1,TRBV7-2,.,.,TGTGCCAGCAGCTTATTTTCGGGAGACCATTCCAATGAGCAGTTCTTC,CASSLFSGDHSNEQFF
TRBJ1-2,TRBV30,.,TRBD1,TGTGCCCGGTATTGGGACAGGGTTAACTATGGCTACACCTTC,CARYWDRVNYGYTF
TRBJ1-2,TRBV3-1/TRBV3-2,once,TRBD1,TGTGCCAGCAGCCAAGGTGTGCAGGGGGCGTGGGGCTACACCTTC,CASSQGVQGAWGYTF
TRBJ1-2,TRBV9,.,TRBD1,TGTGCCAGCAGCGTAGGGGGGACAGGGGGCCTGGCGAGTTTCGGCTACACCTTC,CASSVGGTGGLASFGYTF
TRBJ1-1,TRBV6-5,.,.,TGTGCCAGCAGTTACTCAGACAGATTGGGCACTGAAGCTTTCTTT,CASSYSDRLGTEAFF
TRBJ2-7,TRBV2,few,.,TGTGCCAGCAGTGGTAGTTCCAAAACCTACGAGCAGTACTTC,CASSGSSKTYEQYF
TRBJ2-5,TRBV7-3,.,.,TGTGCCAGCAGCTTAAGCGCGGGGCGGGAGACCCAGTACTTC,CASSLSAGRETQYF
TRBJ2-2,TRBV11-2,.,TRBD1,TGTGCCAGCAGACAAACCGGGACAGGGTTCGCCGGGGAGCTGTTTTTT,CASRQTGTGFAGELFF
TRBJ1-3,TRBV7-2,few,.,TGTGCCAGCAGCTTAGACCGGTCTGGAAACACCATATATTTT,CASSLDRSGNTIYF
TRBJ2-1,TRBV4-2,.,TRBD2,TGTGCCAGCAGCCCGACACTAGCGGGGCAATACAATGAGCAGTTCTTC,CASSPTLAGQYNEQFF
TRBJ2-5,TRBV28,.,.,TGTGCCAGCAGTATACCCGGAGACAGGCGAGAGACCCAGTACTTC,CASSIPGDRRETQYF
TRBJ2-1,TRBV3-1/TRBV3-2,.,TRBD2,TGTGCCAGCAGCCCGGGGACTAGCGGGAGGGTTGAGCAGTTCTTC,CASSPGTSGRVEQFF
TRBJ2-1,TRBV7-2,.,TRBD2,TGTGCCAGCAGCTCCGGGACTAGCGGGATTTACAATGAGCAGTTCTTC,CASSSGTSGIYNEQFF
TRBJ2-7,TRBV5-1,.,TRBD1,TGCGCCAGCAGCTTGACAGGGGCAACCTACGAGCAGTACTTC,CASSLTGATYEQYF
TRBJ2-3,TRBV7-8,once,TRBD2,TGTGCCAGCAGCCCCCGGCGACTAGCCGGCACAGATACGCAGTATTTT,CASSPRRLAGTDTQYF
TRBJ2-1,TRBV27,.,.,TGTGCCAGCAGTGGGGCAGATTCCTACAATGAGCAGTTCTTC,CASSGADSYNEQFF
TRBJ2-3,TRBV30,.,TRBD2,TGTGCCTGTATCAGCGGGAGTTCAGCAGATACGCAGTATTTT,CACISGSSADTQYF
TRBJ1-2,TRBV30,.,.,TGTGCCTGGAGCGAGACAGCGTCCTATGGCTACACCTTC,CAWSETASYGYTF
TRBJ1-5,TRBV28,.,.,TGTGCCAGCAGTTTACCGTCTGAGGTTGCGGGCAATCAGCCCCAGCATTTT,CASSLPSEVAGNQPQHF